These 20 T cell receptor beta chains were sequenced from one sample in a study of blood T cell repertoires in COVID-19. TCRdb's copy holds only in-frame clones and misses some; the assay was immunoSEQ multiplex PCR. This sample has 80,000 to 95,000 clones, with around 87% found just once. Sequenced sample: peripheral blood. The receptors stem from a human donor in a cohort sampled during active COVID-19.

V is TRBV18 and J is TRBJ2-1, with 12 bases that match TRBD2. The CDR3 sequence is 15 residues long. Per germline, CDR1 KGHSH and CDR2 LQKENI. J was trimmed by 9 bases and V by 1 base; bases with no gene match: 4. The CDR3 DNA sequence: TGTGCCAGCTCACCACAGCCTAGCGGGGGGGCTGAGCAGTTCTTC. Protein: CASSPQPSGGAEQFF.

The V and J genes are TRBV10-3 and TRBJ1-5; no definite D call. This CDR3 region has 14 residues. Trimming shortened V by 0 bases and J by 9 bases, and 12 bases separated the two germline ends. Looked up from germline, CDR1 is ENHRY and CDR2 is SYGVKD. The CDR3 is CAISESGSPWPQHF. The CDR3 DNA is TGTGCCATCAGTGAGTCTGGGAGCCCATGGCCCCAGCATTTT.

The CDR3: CASSHLAGFSYNEQFF. CDR3 bases: TGTGCCAGCAGCCATCTAGCGGGTTTCTCCTACAATGAGCAGTTCTTC. The V call is TRBV3-1 (or the pseudogene TRBV3-2), the J call TRBJ2-1; 8 bases agree with TRBD2. The V gene end was trimmed by 3 bases and the J gene end by 0 bases; junction bases not matched to a gene: 4. CDR3 length: 16 amino acids. In germline, CDR1 is LGHDT, CDR2 YNNKEL (reference sequence).

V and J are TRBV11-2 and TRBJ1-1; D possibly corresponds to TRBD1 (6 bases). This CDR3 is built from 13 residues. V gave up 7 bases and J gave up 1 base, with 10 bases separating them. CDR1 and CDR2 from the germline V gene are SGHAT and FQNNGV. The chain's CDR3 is CASTGQTNTEAFF. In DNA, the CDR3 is TGTGCCAGCACGGGACAAACGAACACTGAAGCTTTCTTT.

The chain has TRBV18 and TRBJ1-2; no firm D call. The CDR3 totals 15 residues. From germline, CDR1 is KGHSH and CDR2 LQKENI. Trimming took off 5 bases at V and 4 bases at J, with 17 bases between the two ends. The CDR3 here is CASSTSQTPGYGYTF. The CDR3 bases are TGTGCCAGCTCAACAAGCCAAACCCCGGGCTATGGCTACACCTTC.

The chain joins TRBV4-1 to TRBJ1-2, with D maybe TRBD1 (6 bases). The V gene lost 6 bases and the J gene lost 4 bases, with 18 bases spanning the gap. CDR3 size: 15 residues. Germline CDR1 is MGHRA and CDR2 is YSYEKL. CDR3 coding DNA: TGCGCCAGCAGGTCTCGACAGGTTGGGGCCTATGGCTACACCTTC. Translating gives CASRSRQVGAYGYTF.

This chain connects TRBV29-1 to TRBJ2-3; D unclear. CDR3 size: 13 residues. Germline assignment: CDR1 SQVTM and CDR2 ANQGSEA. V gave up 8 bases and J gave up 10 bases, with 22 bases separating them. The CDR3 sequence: CSLRMGPTDPQYF. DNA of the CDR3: TGCAGCCTCAGAATGGGCCCTACGGATCCGCAGTATTTT.

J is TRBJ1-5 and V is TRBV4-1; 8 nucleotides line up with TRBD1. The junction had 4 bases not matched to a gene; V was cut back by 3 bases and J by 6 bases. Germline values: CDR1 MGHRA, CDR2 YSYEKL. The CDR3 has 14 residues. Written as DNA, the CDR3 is TGCGCCAGCAGCCAGACAGGGGCGGTTCAGCCCCAGCATTTT. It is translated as CASSQTGAVQPQHF.

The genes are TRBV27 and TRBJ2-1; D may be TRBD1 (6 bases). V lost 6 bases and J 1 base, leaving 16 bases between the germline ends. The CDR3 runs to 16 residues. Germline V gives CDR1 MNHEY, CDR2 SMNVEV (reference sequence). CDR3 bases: TGTGCCAGCAGCATCGACGGGCAGGGGTCCTACAATGAGCAGTTCTTC. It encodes CASSIDGQGSYNEQFF.

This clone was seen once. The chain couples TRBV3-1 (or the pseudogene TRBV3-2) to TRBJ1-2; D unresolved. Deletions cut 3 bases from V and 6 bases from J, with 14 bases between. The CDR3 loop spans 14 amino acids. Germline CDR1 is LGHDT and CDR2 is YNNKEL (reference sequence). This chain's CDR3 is CASSQLSRRDGYTF. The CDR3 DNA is TGTGCCAGCAGCCAGCTGTCTAGGAGGGATGGCTACACCTTC.

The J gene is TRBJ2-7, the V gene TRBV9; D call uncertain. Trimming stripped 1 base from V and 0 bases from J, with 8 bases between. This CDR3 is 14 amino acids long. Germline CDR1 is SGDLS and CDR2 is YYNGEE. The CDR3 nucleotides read TGTGCCAGCAGCGTAACTCCAAGCTCCTACGAGCAGTACTTC. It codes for CASSVTPSSYEQYF.

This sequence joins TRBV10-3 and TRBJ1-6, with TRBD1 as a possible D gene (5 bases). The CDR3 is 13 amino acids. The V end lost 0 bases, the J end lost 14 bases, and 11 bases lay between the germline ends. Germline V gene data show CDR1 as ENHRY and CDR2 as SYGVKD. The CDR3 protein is CAISESTGSALHF. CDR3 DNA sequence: TGTGCCATCAGTGAGTCAACAGGTTCGGCCCTCCACTTT.

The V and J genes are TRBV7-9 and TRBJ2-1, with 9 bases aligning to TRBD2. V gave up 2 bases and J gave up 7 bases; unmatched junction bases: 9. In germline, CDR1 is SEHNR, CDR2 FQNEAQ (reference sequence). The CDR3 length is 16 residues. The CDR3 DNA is TGTGCCAGCAGCTTAAGTGGTAGCGGGGGCCAAAATGAGCAGTTCTTC. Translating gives CASSLSGSGGQNEQFF.

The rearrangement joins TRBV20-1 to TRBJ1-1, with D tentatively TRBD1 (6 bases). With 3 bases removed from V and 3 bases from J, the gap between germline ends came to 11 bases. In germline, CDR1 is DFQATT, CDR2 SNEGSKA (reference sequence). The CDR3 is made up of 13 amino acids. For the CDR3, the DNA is TGCAGTGCTAGTCCCTACAGGGACACTGAAGCTTTCTTT. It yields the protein CSASPYRDTEAFF.

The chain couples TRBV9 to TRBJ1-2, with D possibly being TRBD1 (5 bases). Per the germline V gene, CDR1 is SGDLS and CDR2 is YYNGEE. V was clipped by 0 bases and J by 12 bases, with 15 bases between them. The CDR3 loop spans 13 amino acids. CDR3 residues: CASSVGGRATHTF. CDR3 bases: TGTGCCAGCAGCGTAGGCGGCAGGGCTACGCACACCTTC.

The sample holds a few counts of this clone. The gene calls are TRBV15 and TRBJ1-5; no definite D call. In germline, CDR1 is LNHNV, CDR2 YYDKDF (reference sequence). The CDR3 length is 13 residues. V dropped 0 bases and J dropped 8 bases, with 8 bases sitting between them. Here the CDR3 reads CATSRDLSEPQHF. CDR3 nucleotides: TGTGCCACCAGCAGAGATTTGAGTGAGCCCCAGCATTTT.

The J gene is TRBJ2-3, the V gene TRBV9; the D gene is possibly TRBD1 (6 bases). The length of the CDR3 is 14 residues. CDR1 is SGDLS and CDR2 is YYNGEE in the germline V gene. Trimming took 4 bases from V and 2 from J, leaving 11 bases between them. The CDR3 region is CASSFGQNTDTQYF. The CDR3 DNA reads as TGTGCCAGCAGCTTCGGACAGAACACAGATACGCAGTATTTT. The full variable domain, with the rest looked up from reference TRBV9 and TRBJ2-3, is DSGVTQTPKHLITATGQRVTLRCSPRSGDLSVYWYQQSLDQGLQFLIQYYNGEERAKGNILERFSAQQFPDLHSELNLSSLELGDSALYFCASSFGQNTDTQYFGPGTRLTVL.

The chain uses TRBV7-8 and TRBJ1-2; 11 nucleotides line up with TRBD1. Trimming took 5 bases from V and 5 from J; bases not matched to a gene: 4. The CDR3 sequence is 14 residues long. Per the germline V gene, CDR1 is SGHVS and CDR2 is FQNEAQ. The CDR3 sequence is CASSGTGGTYGYTF. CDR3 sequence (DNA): TGTGCCAGCAGCGGGACAGGGGGGACTTATGGCTACACCTTC.

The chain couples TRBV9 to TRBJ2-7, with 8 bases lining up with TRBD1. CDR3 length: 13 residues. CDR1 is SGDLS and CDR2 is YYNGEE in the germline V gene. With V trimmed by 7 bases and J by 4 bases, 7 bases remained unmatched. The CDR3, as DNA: TGTGCCAGCGGAGCAGGGGGCGGTTACGAGCAGTACTTC. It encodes CASGAGGGYEQYF.

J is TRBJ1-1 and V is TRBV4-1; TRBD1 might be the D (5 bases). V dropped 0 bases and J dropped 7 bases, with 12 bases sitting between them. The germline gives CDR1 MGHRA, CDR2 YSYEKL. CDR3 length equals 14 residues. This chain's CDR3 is CASSQDSDRFEAFF. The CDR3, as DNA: TGCGCCAGCAGCCAAGATTCTGACAGATTTGAAGCTTTCTTT.